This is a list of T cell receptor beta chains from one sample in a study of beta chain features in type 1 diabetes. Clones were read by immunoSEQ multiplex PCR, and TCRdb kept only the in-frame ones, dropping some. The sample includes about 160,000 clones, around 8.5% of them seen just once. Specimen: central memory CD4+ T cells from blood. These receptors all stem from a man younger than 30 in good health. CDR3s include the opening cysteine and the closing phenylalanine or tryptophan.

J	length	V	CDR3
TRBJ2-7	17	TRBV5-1	CASRTGPKREEPYEQYF
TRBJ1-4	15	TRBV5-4	CASSFPGQGYEKLFF
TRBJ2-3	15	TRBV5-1	CASSLLQGESDTQYF
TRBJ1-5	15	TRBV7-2	CASSPTATSNQPQHF
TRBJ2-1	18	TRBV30	CAWSVILLGTGAYNEQFF
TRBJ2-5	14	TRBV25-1	CASSDDREEGTQYF
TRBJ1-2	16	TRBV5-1	CASSRQGSRPNYGYTF
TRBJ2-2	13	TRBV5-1	CASSFAHTGELFF
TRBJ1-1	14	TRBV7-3	CASSLDSGTDEAFF
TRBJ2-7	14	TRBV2	CASTPGTGGYEQYF
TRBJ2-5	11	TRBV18	CASSLQETQYF
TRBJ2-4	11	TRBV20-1	CSVRLANIQYF
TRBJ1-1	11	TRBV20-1	CSARPNTEAFF
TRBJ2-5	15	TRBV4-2	CASSPLAGGKETQYF
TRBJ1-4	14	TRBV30	CAWKTPGQREKLFF
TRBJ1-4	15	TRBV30	CAWSVLTGANEKLFF
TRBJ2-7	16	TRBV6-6	CASSQNRGGGSGEQYF
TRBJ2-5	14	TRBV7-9	CASRLPGVQETQYF
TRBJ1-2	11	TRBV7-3	CASSLEDGYTF
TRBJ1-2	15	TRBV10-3	CAISDLDRGDYGYTF
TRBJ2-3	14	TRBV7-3	CASSAGSTTDTQYF
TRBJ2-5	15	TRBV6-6	CASSYSRGRQETQYF
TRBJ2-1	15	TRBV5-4	CAYSAGGPWGNEQFF
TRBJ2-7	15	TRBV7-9	CASSWTGGGSYEQYF
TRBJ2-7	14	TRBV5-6	CASSFGTGWHEQYF
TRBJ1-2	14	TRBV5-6	CASSNPTGNYGYTF
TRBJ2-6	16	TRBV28	CASSQFSGAGANVLTF
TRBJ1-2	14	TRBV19	CASSRDTANYGYTF
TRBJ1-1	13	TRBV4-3	CASRANRNTEAFF
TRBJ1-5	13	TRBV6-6	CASREVRNQPQHF
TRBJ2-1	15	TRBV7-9	CASSPGTGGANEQFF
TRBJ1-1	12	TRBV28	CASITGGTEAFF
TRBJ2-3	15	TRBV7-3	CASSLLAGDSDTQYF
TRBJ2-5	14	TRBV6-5	CASNDGGNQETQYF
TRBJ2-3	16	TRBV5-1	CASSFGTSGGADTQYF